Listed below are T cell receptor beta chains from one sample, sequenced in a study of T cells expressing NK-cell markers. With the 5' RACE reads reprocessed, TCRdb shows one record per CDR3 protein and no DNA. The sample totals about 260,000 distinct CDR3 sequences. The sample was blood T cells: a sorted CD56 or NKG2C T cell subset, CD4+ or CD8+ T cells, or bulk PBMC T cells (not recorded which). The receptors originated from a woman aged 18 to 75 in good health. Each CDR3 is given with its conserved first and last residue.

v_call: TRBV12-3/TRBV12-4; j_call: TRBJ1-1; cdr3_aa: CASSLWEGGNTEAFF
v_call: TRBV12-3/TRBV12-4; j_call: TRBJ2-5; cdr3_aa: CASTPGLSSGETQYF
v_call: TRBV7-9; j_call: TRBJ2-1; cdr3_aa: CASSLGTGGNEQFF
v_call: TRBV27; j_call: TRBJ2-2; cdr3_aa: CASSFGPITGELFF
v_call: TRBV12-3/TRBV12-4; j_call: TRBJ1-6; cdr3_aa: CASSLNGSPLHF
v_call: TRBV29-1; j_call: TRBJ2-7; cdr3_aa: CSVEGDLGEQYF
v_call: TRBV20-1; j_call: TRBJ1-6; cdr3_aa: CSANTRQGGNSPLHF
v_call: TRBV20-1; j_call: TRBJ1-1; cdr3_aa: CSARVPSEGPEAFF
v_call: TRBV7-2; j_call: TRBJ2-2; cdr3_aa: CASSSDRSTGELFF
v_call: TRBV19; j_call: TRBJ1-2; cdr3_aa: CASSIRTGGTGYTF
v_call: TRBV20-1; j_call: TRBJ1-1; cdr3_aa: CSASLGKEDTEAFF
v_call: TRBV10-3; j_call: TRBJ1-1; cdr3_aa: CAISEGTENTEAFF
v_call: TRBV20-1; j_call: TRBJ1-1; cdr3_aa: CRGRDGLDEAFF
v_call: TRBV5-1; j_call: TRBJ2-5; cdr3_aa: CASNPGGPGETQYF
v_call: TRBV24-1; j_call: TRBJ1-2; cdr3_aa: CATSDLTRGYTF
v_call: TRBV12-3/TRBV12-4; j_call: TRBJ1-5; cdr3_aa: CASSLSLESNQPQHF
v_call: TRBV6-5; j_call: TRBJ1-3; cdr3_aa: CASSYTASSSGNTIYF
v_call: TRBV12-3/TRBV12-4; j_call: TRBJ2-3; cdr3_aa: CASSRAVSTDTQYF
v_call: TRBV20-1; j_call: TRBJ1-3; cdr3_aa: CSATNYTVSGNTIYF
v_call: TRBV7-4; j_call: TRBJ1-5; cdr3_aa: CASSKQGFQPQHF
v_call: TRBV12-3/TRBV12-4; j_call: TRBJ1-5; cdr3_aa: CASSWSYNQPQHF
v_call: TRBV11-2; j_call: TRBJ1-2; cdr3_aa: CASSNTPTAYGYTF
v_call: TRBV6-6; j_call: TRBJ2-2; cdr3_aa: CASSYSDPRELFF
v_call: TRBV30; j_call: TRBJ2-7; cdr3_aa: CAWSVKDEQYF
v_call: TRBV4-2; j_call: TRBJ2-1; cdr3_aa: CASSQGGSGWDEQFF
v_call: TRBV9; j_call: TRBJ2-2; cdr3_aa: CASSVRTGGTGELFF
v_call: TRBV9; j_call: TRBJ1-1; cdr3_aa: CASSVVVGPTGAFF
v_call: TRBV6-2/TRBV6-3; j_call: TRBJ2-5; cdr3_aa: CASSYSAGKETQYF
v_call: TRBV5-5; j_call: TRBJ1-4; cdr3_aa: CASSLGVGEKLFF